This TCR beta chain was recovered during a study of cytomegalovirus exposure and HLA in healthy donors. Study observations and caveats: Productive status was seen about 87% or about 30% of the time for most TCR beta V segments in an earlier analysis. Reported performance of the classifier showed diagnosis of cytomegalovirus status with high specificity and sensitivity.

The PCR used 60 Vbeta and 13 Jbeta primers. Sequenced by immunoSEQ multiplex PCR; TCRdb stores in-frame clones only, minus some. Of some 77,000 clones in the sample, 75% to 90% are singletons; the top ten hold around 32%. The CDR3 has 14 amino acids. Germline V gene lookup returns CDR1 SNHLY and CDR2 FYNNEI. Trimming stripped 8 bases from V and 2 bases from J, with 13 bases between. About this clone itself: Its antigen is not known.

This sequence originates from a man aged 50-59 years in good health and CMV-seropositive. The specimen sequenced was PBMCs. The rearrangement joins TRBV2 to TRBJ2-1; a possible D gene is TRBD2 (5 bases). DNA for the CDR3: TGTGCCAGCCATCCGGGGAACACCTACAATGAGCAGTTCTTC. Protein sequence: CASHPGNTYNEQFF.